This T cell receptor beta chain was documented in a study of shared clonotypes between healthy human individuals. Germline values: CDR1 MDHEN, CDR2 SYDVKM. The CDR3 consists of 15 residues. Trimming removed 3 bases at V and 5 bases at J, with 13 bases between. Study-wide results and limits: Around 4.7% was the fraction of naive CD4 clonotypes found shared across several donors. Having only a few donors restricted how much genetic and exposure-history diversity was captured.

A word on this clone: Its matching antigen is unknown.

Sequencing was at deep level. Profiling relied on immunoSEQ multiplex PCR, and the TCRdb table lists in-frame clones only, not all of them. The sample includes a few million clones, 85% to 95% of them seen just once. V usage is TRBV28 and J usage is TRBJ2-2; D may be TRBD1 (5 bases). The TCR was taken from a man aged 18-30 years in good health. Some clones in this sample may be carry-over from other donors' samples. The sample taken for sequencing was naive CD4+ T cells from PBMCs. Noted subset: CD45RA+ positively selected. The CDR3: CASSFPGARTGELFF. CDR3 nucleotide sequence: TGTGCCAGCAGTTTTCCTGGGGCGCGAACCGGGGAGCTGTTTTTT.